This is a list of T cell receptor beta chains from one sample in a study of CD8+CD57+ T cells in acquired aplastic anemia. TCRdb passed the reads through MiXCR, listing each CDR3 protein once. The sample holds about 68,000 distinct CDR3 sequences, 45% to 60% seen once. The sequenced sample consisted of sorted CD4+, CD8+, or CD8+CD57+ T cells (not recorded which) from PBMCs. The source is a human donor in good health, serving as a control. The CDR3 runs from the conserved cysteine through the conserved F or W. Where a row states a size, it is once, few, many or the class of an expanded clone; other rows omit it.

clone_size v_call cdr3_aa
. TRBV7-9 CASSGGGTEAFF
. TRBV19 CASRQDRGVSTEAFF
once TRBV10-3 CAIRDTGGYGYTF
many TRBV14 CASSHRWAYQDLTGELFF
. TRBV6-1 CASSEIFGSAGGLTGELFF
. TRBV19 CASQDVGRVNEQYF
. TRBV6-1 CASSEEGTGGYEKLFF
. TRBV7-6 CASSLEIAGSYEQYF
many TRBV20-1 CSAREQANYGYTF
. TRBV25-1 CASSDPGTGGYEQYF
. TRBV7-2 CASSSSGREDPGELFF
many TRBV4-2 CASSQTGRGTEAFF
. TRBV5-1 CASSLSLAASYNEQFF
few TRBV15 CATSREAGTGNYEQYF
. TRBV19 CASSPLTGYVYEQYF
. TRBV7-2 CASSLRQGETQYF
many TRBV27 CASRSREGTSVNGYTF
few TRBV29-1 CSVDNYGYTF
many TRBV9 CASSSDPGLLNEQFF
many TRBV28 CASSFQGVTSGNTIYF
once TRBV15 CATSRGTGEANEKLFF
. TRBV25-1 CASSGAAGGHGYTF
few TRBV29-1 CSVESGRTGEQYF
many TRBV2 CASIEGRSYEQYF
. TRBV15 CATSTAGGHLVTDTQYF
once TRBV7-9 CASSRNLYGYTF
many TRBV4-1 CASSQAGQMNTEAFF
many TRBV13 CASSENTGSLSYEQYF
. TRBV7-2 CASSRGQGSGNTIYF
once TRBV4-1 CASSQGSSQPQHF
. TRBV6-2/TRBV6-3 CASSSYSFSYRQERGKLFF
many TRBV4-1 CASSNRDRANTEAFF
. TRBV24-1 CATSDLGREETQYF
. TRBV2 CASSITGTGAYEQYF
many TRBV7-9 CASSLGSAGGGNGYTF
. TRBV12-5 CASASPGQGIYEQYF
few TRBV10-3 CAISLIGSNQPQHF
once TRBV11-1 CASSQTGTGVFYEQYF
. TRBV7-8 CASSWTVYEQYF
. TRBV7-2 CASSPGLAGYEQYF
once TRBV15 CATTTSGNEQFF
many TRBV2 CASGERTGSSYNSPLHF
. TRBV20-1 CSAHEGAHGNQPQHF